Shown below are 5 T cell receptor beta chains from a single sample sequenced in a study of shared clonotypes between healthy human individuals. The repertoire was sequenced with immunoSEQ multiplex PCR; TCRdb's copy has only in-frame clones and lacks some. The sample includes about 2.5 million clones, 92% seen only once; the top ten take roughly 0.34%. The sequencing input was naive CD4+ T cells from PBMCs. The subset is: CD45RA+ positively selected. These receptor sequences come from a man between 18 and 35 years old in good health. Some clones in this sample may be carry-over from other donors' samples.

The chain has TRBV23-1 and TRBJ2-7; D is perhaps TRBD1 (5 bases). TRBV23-1 is an ORF; its function is uncertain. The CDR3 runs to 14 residues. V gave up 4 bases and J gave up 5 bases, with 15 bases separating them. CDR3 in DNA: TGCGCCAGCAGTCGCAGGGTCCAGAGACACGAGCAGTACTTC. Its translation is CASSRRVQRHEQYF.

The chain uses TRBV7-9 and TRBJ2-3; 10 bases are shared with TRBD2. V was pared by 7 bases and J by 2 bases, with 9 bases of the junction left unmatched. The CDR3 spans 16 residues. Germline V lookup: CDR1 SEHNR, CDR2 FQNEAQ (reference sequence). This chain's CDR3 is CASNSGGTSATDTQYF. Written as DNA, the CDR3 is TGTGCCAGCAACTCAGGAGGGACTAGCGCCACAGATACGCAGTATTTT.

The chain links TRBV14 to TRBJ1-1, with no clear D. Germline loops: CDR1 SGHDN, CDR2 FVKESK. This CDR3 contains 13 residues. Trimming cost V 3 bases and J 4 bases, with 9 bases left between them. CDR3 DNA: TGTGCCAGCAGCCATCGGGGTGGCACTGAAGCTTTCTTT. This translates into CASSHRGGTEAFF.

For this clone: The same CDR3 also results from other DNA sequences found in this sample. The rearrangement uses TRBV18 and TRBJ2-3, with D hard to call. The V gene's germline CDR1 is KGHSH and CDR2 LQKENI. The CDR3 runs 11 residues. V was pared by 8 bases and J by 1 base, with 4 bases between. The chain's CDR3 is CASTGTDTQYF. The CDR3 bases are TGTGCCAGCACTGGCACAGATACGCAGTATTTT.

The chain uses TRBV4-1 and TRBJ2-7; the D is unclear. In germline, CDR1 is MGHRA, CDR2 YSYEKL. V dropped 0 bases and J dropped 0 bases, with 6 bases sitting between them. The CDR3 has 14 residues. The CDR3 nucleotides are TGCGCCAGCAGCCAAGATCAGGTCTCCTACGAGCAGTACTTC. It codes for CASSQDQVSYEQYF.